This T cell receptor (beta chain) was documented in a study of neoadjuvant nivolumab and ipilimumab in lung cancer. Libraries were prepared by immunoSEQ multiplex PCR; TCRdb keeps only in-frame clonotypes and omits some of them. Seen here are 9,500 to 10,000 clones, approximately 85% observed once, and the top ten hold around 3.2%. The CDR3 is 15 amino acids. Deletions cut 5 bases from V and 0 bases from J, with 10 bases between. Germline V gene lookup returns CDR1 LGHNA and CDR2 YNFKEQ. The V gene is TRBV4-2, the J gene TRBJ2-2; TRBD2 might be the D (5 bases). The sample was peripheral blood, taken before neoadjuvant nivolumab, alone or with ipilimumab. This sequence was found in an adult with non-small cell lung cancer. The CDR3 DNA reads as TGTGCCAGCAGCTTGGGAGCGGCGAACACCGGGGAGCTGTTTTTT. It specifies CASSLGAANTGELFF.